The next 17 T cell receptor beta chains were all read from a single sample in a study of cytomegalovirus exposure and HLA in healthy donors. PCR primers comprised 60 Vbeta and 13 Jbeta primers. Profiling relied on immunoSEQ multiplex PCR, and the TCRdb table lists in-frame clones only, not all of them. The table lists fewer than 350,000 clones, approximately 90% of them singletons. Source material: PBMCs. The source is a woman aged 18-29 years in good health and CMV-seronegative.

The chain is built from TRBV10-3 and TRBJ1-1; the D gene is possibly TRBD1 (6 bases). The CDR3 loop spans 16 amino acids. The germline V gene encodes CDR1 ENHRY and CDR2 SYGVKD. V gave up 10 bases and J gave up 3 bases, with 24 bases separating them. The CDR3 here is CATNSVGAGPDTEAFF. In nucleotides, the CDR3 is TGTGCCACCAATTCAGTGGGGGCCGGGCCGGACACTGAAGCTTTCTTT.

This chain joins TRBV5-4 and TRBJ2-1, with 8 bases matching TRBD1. The CDR3 spans 14 residues. V dropped 5 bases and J dropped 2; count of bases not matched to a gene: 3. Germline CDR1 SGHNT, CDR2 YYREEE (reference sequence). Here the CDR3 DNA reads TGTGCCAGCAGTTCGGGACAGGCCTACAATGAGCAGTTCTTC. This encodes CASSSGQAYNEQFF.

The gene calls are TRBV15 and TRBJ2-3; D gene unclear. Germline CDR1 reads LNHNV; CDR2 reads YYDKDF (reference sequence). The CDR3 runs to 15 residues. V was shortened by 1 base and J by 0 bases, with 8 bases between the two germline ends. The CDR3 protein is CATSRGQASTDTQYF. The CDR3 coding sequence is TGTGCCACCAGCAGAGGCCAAGCCAGCACAGATACGCAGTATTTT.

The chain joins TRBV10-1 to TRBJ2-3; a weak D match, TRBD1 (6 bases). V lost 6 bases and J lost 1, with 17 bases in between. The CDR3 length is 16 residues. CDR1 and CDR2 from the germline V gene are WNHNN and SYGVQD (reference sequence). The CDR3: CASSPQGGGGTDTQYF. The CDR3 DNA reads as TGCGCCAGCAGCCCACAGGGTGGCGGTGGCACAGATACGCAGTATTTT.

The chain has TRBV6-5 and TRBJ1-6; 11 nucleotides agree with TRBD1. From germline, CDR1 is MNHEY and CDR2 SVGAGI. There are 14 residues in the CDR3. The V segment lost 5 bases and the J segment 13 bases; nucleotides outside the gene matches: 7. CDR3 in amino acids: CASSDGTGGSPLHF. The CDR3 region has the DNA TGTGCCAGCAGTGACGGGACAGGGGGTTCGCCCCTCCACTTT.

The gene calls are TRBV5-1 and TRBJ2-7, with 8 bases that match TRBD1. The CDR3 length is 15 residues. Germline CDR1 is SGHRS and CDR2 is YFSETQ. With V trimmed by 0 bases and J by 0 bases, 2 bases remained unmatched. The CDR3, as DNA: TGCGCCAGCAGCTTGGGACAGGGGTTCTCCTACGAGCAGTACTTC. Translating it yields CASSLGQGFSYEQYF.

V and J are TRBV6-1 and TRBJ2-3, with a possible D match to TRBD1 (6 bases). The V gene lost 0 bases and the J gene lost 3 bases, with 13 bases spanning the gap. The CDR3 is 16 amino acids. Germline CDR1 reads MNHNS; CDR2 reads SASEGT. The CDR3 nucleotides are TGTGCCAGCAGTGAAGCTCTGGGGGCAGGTACAGATACGCAGTATTTT. Translated: CASSEALGAGTDTQYF.

This clone was recorded once. The chain joins TRBV5-1 to TRBJ2-1; weak D call: TRBD2 (5 bases). Germline lookup yields CDR1 SGHRS and CDR2 YFSETQ. This CDR3 is 14 amino acids long. V was shortened by 0 bases and J by 5 bases, with 9 bases between the two germline ends. In DNA, the CDR3 is TGCGCCAGCAGCTTGGGAGAGGGCCACAATGAGCAGTTCTTC. Protein product: CASSLGEGHNEQFF. The variable domain in full, completed from reference TRBV5-1 and TRBJ2-1, reads KAGVTQTPRYLIKTRGQQVTLSCSPISGHRSVSWYQQTPGQGLQFLFEYFSETQRNKGNFPGRFSGRQFSNSRSEMNVSTLELGDSALYLCASSLGEGHNEQFFGPGTRLTVL.

This clone was observed a few times. In nucleotides, the CDR3 is TGTGCCAGCAGCCGGACCTCGGGGAGTGTGTCGGACGAGCAGTACTTC. Protein: CASSRTSGSVSDEQYF. This chain joins TRBV14 and TRBJ2-7; TRBD2 might be the D (5 bases). V dropped 4 bases and J dropped 5 bases, with 21 bases sitting between them. Germline lookup yields CDR1 SGHDN and CDR2 FVKESK. The CDR3 covers 16 residues. Based on the CDR3 plus reference TRBV14 and TRBJ2-7, the full variable domain is EAGVTQFPSHSVIEKGQTVTLRCDPISGHDNLYWYRRVMGKEIKFLLHFVKESKQDESGMPNNRFLAERTGGTYSTLKVQPAELEDSGVYFCASSRTSGSVSDEQYFGPGTRLTVT.

The J gene is TRBJ2-7, the V gene TRBV5-1, with TRBD2 matching 8 bases. This CDR3 region has 15 residues. Germline V gene lookup returns CDR1 SGHRS and CDR2 YFSETQ. V lost 6 bases, J lost 6 bases, and 14 bases stayed unmatched. CDR3 in DNA: TGCGCCAGCAAGGGACTAGGGACCCCCGAGGGCGAGCAGTACTTC. It codes for CASKGLGTPEGEQYF.

The chain joins TRBV2 to TRBJ2-5, with 8 bases that match TRBD1. CDR3 size: 13 residues. V trimming: 7 bases; J trimming: 5 bases; junction bases outside the gene matches: 6. Germline V lookup: CDR1 SNHLY, CDR2 FYNNEI. CDR3 sequence reads: CASTGQGAETQYF. The CDR3, as DNA: TGTGCCAGCACTGGACAGGGTGCGGAGACCCAGTACTTC.

The sample holds one count of this clone. The rearrangement uses TRBV18 and TRBJ2-2; 7 positions match TRBD1. This CDR3 region has 15 residues. V lost 2 bases, J lost 1 base, and 1 base stayed unmatched. Germline V gives CDR1 KGHSH, CDR2 LQKENI. The DNA for the CDR3 is TGTGCCAGCTCACCAAGGACAGGGAACACCGGGGAGCTGTTTTTT. Encoded protein: CASSPRTGNTGELFF.

This clone was seen a few times. The chain employs TRBV7-3 and TRBJ1-1; no clear D. Germline V gene sequence: CDR1 SGHTA, CDR2 FQGTGA. The ends were cut back, 5 bases at V and 0 bases at J, with 7 bases in the middle. The CDR3 is made up of 13 amino acids. This CDR3 is CASSRGLNTEAFF. The CDR3 bases are TGTGCCAGCAGCCGAGGATTGAACACTGAAGCTTTCTTT.

Notes on this clone: The same CDR3 can be traced to other DNA sequences in this sample. This sequence joins TRBV7-2 and TRBJ2-2; D not resolved. Germline-derived CDR1 and CDR2 are SGHTA and FQGNSA. The V end lost 0 bases, the J end lost 3 bases, and 5 bases lay between the germline ends. CDR3 size: 14 residues. CDR3 region: CASSLAFYTGELFF. As DNA, the CDR3 is TGTGCCAGCAGCTTAGCGTTCTACACCGGGGAGCTGTTTTTT.

The chain combines TRBV4-2 with TRBJ2-3; TRBD2 matches 7 bases. Germline lookup yields CDR1 LGHNA and CDR2 YNFKEQ. Unmatched junction bases numbered 18, after V lost 4 bases and J lost 2 bases. This CDR3 region has 19 residues. CDR3 residues: CASSPWALPAGVLTDTQYF. In nucleotides, the CDR3 is TGTGCCAGCAGCCCTTGGGCCCTGCCGGCGGGGGTGCTCACAGATACGCAGTATTTT.

The J gene is TRBJ1-4, the V gene TRBV11-2; 7 bases map to TRBD1. The trim removed 0 bases at V and 5 bases at J, leaving 3 bases unmatched. CDR1 and CDR2 (germline): SGHAT, FQNNGV. CDR3 length equals 15 residues. The CDR3 sequence is CASSLEDRKNEKLFF. CDR3 nucleotides: TGTGCCAGCAGCTTAGAGGACAGGAAGAATGAAAAACTGTTTTTT.

This clone was counted a single time. This chain connects TRBV6-6 to TRBJ2-1; 7 nucleotides align to TRBD2. The CDR3 loop spans 13 amino acids. Germline lookup yields CDR1 MNHNY and CDR2 SVGAGI (reference sequence). The trim removed 6 bases at V and 9 bases at J, leaving 8 bases unmatched. The CDR3 region has the DNA TGTGCCAGCAGCACACCCGGGGGGACTGAGCAGTTCTTC. Amino acid sequence: CASSTPGGTEQFF.